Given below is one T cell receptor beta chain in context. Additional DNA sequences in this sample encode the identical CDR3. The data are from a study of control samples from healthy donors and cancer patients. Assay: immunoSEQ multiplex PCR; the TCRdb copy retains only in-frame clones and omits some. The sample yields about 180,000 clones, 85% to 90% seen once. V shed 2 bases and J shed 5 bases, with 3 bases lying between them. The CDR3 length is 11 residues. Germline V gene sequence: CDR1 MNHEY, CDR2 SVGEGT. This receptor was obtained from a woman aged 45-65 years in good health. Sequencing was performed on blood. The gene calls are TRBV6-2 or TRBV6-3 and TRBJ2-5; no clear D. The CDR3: CASSYGETQYF. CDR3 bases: TGTGCCAGCAGTTACGGTGAGACCCAGTACTTC.